The sequence of this T cell receptor beta chain was determined in a study of cytomegalovirus exposure and HLA in healthy donors. This clone has just a few counts. Its matching antigen is unknown. The PCR contained 60 Vbeta and 13 Jbeta primers. Clones were read by immunoSEQ multiplex PCR, and TCRdb kept only the in-frame ones, dropping some. Altogether about 160,000 clones are present, around 70% being singletons, with the ten largest covering approximately 4.6%. The CDR3 covers 13 residues. Looked up from germline, CDR1 is SGHRS and CDR2 is YFSETQ. The V and J ends lost 5 bases and 0 bases respectively, with 8 bases between them. Study-level points and caveats: HLA alleles were associated with 15,000 to 20,000 TCR beta sequences in a later analysis at 0.05 false discovery rate. Later analysis associated a missense DCLRE1C variant with TCR beta V- and J-gene trimming.

The donors were healthy bone marrow donors. Material: PBMCs. The sequence was obtained from a man between 18 and 35 years old in good health and CMV-seropositive. The V and J genes are TRBV5-1 and TRBJ1-1; the D gene is possibly TRBD1 (5 bases). The DNA for the CDR3 is TGCGCCAGCAGGTTACAGGTGAACACTGAAGCTTTCTTT. It codes for CASRLQVNTEAFF.